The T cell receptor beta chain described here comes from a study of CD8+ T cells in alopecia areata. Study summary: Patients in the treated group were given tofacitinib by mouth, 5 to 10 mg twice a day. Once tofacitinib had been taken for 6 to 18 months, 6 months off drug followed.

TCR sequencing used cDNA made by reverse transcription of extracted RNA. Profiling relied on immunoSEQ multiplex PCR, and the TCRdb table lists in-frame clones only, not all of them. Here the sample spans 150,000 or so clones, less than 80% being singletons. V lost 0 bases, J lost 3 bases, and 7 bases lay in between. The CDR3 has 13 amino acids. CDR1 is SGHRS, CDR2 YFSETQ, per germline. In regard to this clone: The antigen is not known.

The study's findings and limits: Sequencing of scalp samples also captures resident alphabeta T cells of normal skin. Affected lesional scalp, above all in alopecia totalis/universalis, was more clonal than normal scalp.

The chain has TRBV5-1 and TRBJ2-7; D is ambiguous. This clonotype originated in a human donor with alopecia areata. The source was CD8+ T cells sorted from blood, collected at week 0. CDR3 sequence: CASSLDLDYEQYF. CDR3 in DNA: TGCGCCAGCAGCTTGGATTTGGACTACGAGCAGTACTTC.